Sequencing of this T cell receptor (beta chain) was carried out in a study of blood T cell repertoires in COVID-19. On the study more broadly: Donors in the United States, Italy and Spain gave samples during acute or convalescent COVID-19. From T cells, B-cell-depleted T cells, or PBMCs came the material, which was cDNA or gDNA.

Authors' methods: Reference gene primer amplification in the assay estimated nucleated cell counts. Generated by immunoSEQ multiplex PCR, the TCRdb table keeps only in-frame clones and is missing some. V and J calls and clone size are copied from that table; D and trimming were computed from the DNA. The sample carries hundreds of thousands of clones, roughly 85% recorded once. The CDR3 totals 11 residues. V lost 8 bases and J 9 bases, leaving 11 bases between the germline ends. CDR1 is LNHDA and CDR2 is SQIVND in the germline V gene (reference sequence). Sequencing was done on a sample of peripheral blood. The genes are TRBV19 and TRBJ2-1, with D possibly matching TRBD2 (5 bases). The TCR originated in a man aged 45-65 years with active or convalescent COVID-19. As DNA, the CDR3 is TGTGCCAGTTCCGGGAACCTTGAGCAGTTCTTC. Amino acids: CASSGNLEQFF.